A selection of T cell receptor beta chains follows, all from one sample in a study of T cell changes during pregnancy in multiple sclerosis. Profiled with immunoSEQ multiplex PCR; TCRdb holds only in-frame clones, not every one. The table lists about 38,000 clones, about 87% of them singletons, with under 0.7% in the top ten. The sample in question was CD4+ T cells from peripheral blood mononuclear cells, obtained before pregnancy. These receptors were obtained from a female donor with multiple sclerosis, enrolled in a pregnancy study. Each CDR3 is given with its conserved first and last residue. D genes are given only for firm matches. Part of the rows lack a size; the others show once, few, many or a class for expanded clones.

V	D	J	size	DNA	CDR3
TRBV19	.	TRBJ1-1	.	TGTGCCAGTAGTATAGTGGGCAGCGGGAACACTGAAGCTTTCTTT	CASSIVGSGNTEAFF
TRBV5-1	.	TRBJ1-6	.	TGCGCCAGCAGCTTGAGCGGGGTAGGTAATTCACCCCTCCACTTT	CASSLSGVGNSPLHF
TRBV18	.	TRBJ2-1	.	TGTGCCAGCTCACCACCCATCCCGGGGAAAGATGAGCAGTTCTTC	CASSPPIPGKDEQFF
TRBV7-2	TRBD2	TRBJ2-2	.	TGTGCCAGCAGCTTAGGAAATCTAGCGGGGGGAAACACCGGGGAGCTGTTTTTT	CASSLGNLAGGNTGELFF
TRBV19	.	TRBJ2-1	.	TGTGCCAGTAATCCAGGGTCCTACAATGAGCAGTTCTTC	CASNPGSYNEQFF
TRBV27	.	TRBJ2-3	.	TGTGCCAGCAGTTTAGCGGACTCCACTCCGATAACGCAGTATTTT	CASSLADSTPITQYF
TRBV13	TRBD1	TRBJ1-1	.	TGTGCCAGCAGCTTGACAGGGGGAAGGACTGAAGCTTTCTTT	CASSLTGGRTEAFF
TRBV7-9	.	TRBJ1-5	.	TGTGCCAGCAGCTCCTGGGGCACCAGTAATCAGCCCCAGCATTTT	CASSSWGTSNQPQHF
TRBV29-1	.	TRBJ1-1	.	TGCAGCGTAGGAGAAGGGATGGGACTTGGAGCTTTCTTT	CSVGEGMGLGAFF
TRBV4-1	.	TRBJ2-3	.	TGCGCCAGCAGACGGGGTTTCACAGATACGCAGTATTTT	CASRRGFTDTQYF
TRBV6-1	.	TRBJ1-2	.	TGTGCCAGCAGTTCTGATATGGGCAGGGCCCGGGGCTACACCTTC	CASSSDMGRARGYTF
TRBV2	TRBD1	TRBJ1-2	.	TGTGCCAGCAGGGTAACCGGGACAGTGGCTCATGGCTACACCTTC	CASRVTGTVAHGYTF
TRBV2	.	TRBJ2-3	once	TGTGCCAGCACGCCCCGCGAGGGTACGCAGTATTTT	CASTPREGTQYF
TRBV10-3	TRBD1	TRBJ2-7	.	TGTGCCATCAGTGGAAGAGGGGACAGGAGCTCCTACGAGCAGTACTTC	CAISGRGDRSSYEQYF
TRBV4-2	.	TRBJ1-2	.	TGTGCCAGCAGCCAAGATGGCGGGGGACGGTATGGCTACACCTTC	CASSQDGGGRYGYTF
TRBV25-1	.	TRBJ1-4	.	TGTGCCGGGACACAGCCAACTAATGAAAAACTGTTTTTT	CAGTQPTNEKLFF
TRBV19	TRBD1	TRBJ2-6	once	TGTGCCAGTAGAGGCCCGTGGGACAGGGTTGCGGGGGCCAACGTCCTGACTTTC	CASRGPWDRVAGANVLTF